This T cell receptor beta chain derives from a study of CD8+CD57+ T cells in acquired aplastic anemia. TCR beta VDJ combinations and CDR3 sequences were profiled from genomic DNA. Via MiXCR, TCRdb re-called the reads, giving one row per CDR3 protein. This table has 200,000 to 250,000 distinct CDR3 sequences, about 62% appearing once. Germline V gene lookup returns CDR1 SGDLS and CDR2 YYNGEE. This CDR3 contains 10 residues. The V end was cut by 5 bases, the J end by 13 bases, with 12 bases between. Study-level results: The CD8+ Simpson's diversity of patients and controls was not significantly different.

Selection for sequencing was limited to patients who had shown CD8+CD57+ cell expansion by flow cytometry. Concerning this clonotype itself: What it binds is not known.

This chain uses TRBV9 with TRBJ1-2, with TRBD1 as a possible D gene (5 bases). This sequence was found in a human donor with aplastic anemia. Material for sequencing was sorted CD4+, CD8+, or CD8+CD57+ T cells (not recorded which) from PBMCs. The CDR3 region is CASSDRRGTF. The DNA of the CDR3 is TGTGCCAGCAGTGACAGAAGGGGCACCTTC.